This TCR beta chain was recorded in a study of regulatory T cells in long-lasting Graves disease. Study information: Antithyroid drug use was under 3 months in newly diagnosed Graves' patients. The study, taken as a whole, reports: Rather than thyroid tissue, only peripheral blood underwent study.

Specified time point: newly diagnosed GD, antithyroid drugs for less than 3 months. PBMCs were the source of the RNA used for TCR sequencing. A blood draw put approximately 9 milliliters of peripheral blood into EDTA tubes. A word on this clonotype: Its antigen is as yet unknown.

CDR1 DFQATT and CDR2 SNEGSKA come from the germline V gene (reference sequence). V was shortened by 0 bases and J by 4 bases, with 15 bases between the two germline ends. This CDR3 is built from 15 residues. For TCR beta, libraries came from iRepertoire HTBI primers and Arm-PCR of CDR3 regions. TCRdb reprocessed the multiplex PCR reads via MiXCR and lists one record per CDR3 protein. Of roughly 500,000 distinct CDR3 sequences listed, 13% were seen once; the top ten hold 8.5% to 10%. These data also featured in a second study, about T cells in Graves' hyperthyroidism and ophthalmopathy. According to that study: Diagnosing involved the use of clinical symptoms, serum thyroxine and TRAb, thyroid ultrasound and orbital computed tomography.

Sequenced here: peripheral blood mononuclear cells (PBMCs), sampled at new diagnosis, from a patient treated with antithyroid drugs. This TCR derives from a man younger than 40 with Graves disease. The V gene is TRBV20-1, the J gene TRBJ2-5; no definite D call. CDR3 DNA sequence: TGCAGTGCTAGAGATTGGCCCTTTTACCGAGAGACCCAGTACTTC. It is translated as CSARDWPFYRETQYF.